The TCR beta chain under discussion was sequenced for a study of cytomegalovirus exposure and HLA in healthy donors. About the study: Samples from HLA-typed donors yielded approximately 80 million unique TCRs in an early data release. Across a few hundred genotyped donors, over 70% landed in the Caucasian-associated ancestry cluster.

PCR used 60 Vbeta primers and 13 Jbeta primers. The repertoire was sequenced with immunoSEQ multiplex PCR; TCRdb's copy has only in-frame clones and lacks some. The sample records about 160,000 clones, just under 80% being singletons. Concerning this clone itself: What it binds is unknown.

Study outcomes and limitations: A later analysis by the authors found several of the most significant clusters apparently linked to common viral pathogens. Trimming of TCR beta V- and J-genes showed a link, identified in a later analysis, to a missense DCLRE1C variant.

This CDR3 is built from 15 residues. V dropped 5 bases and J dropped 3; count of bases not matched to a gene: 6. Germline CDR1 and CDR2: LNHDA and SQIVND (reference sequence). The sample taken for sequencing was PBMCs. The sequence was obtained from a woman aged 50 to 60 in good health and CMV-seronegative. The chain joins TRBV19 to TRBJ1-5; 8 bases match TRBD1. For the CDR3, the DNA is TGTGCCAGTAGTCCTGGACAGGGATTCAATCAGCCCCAGCATTTT. It encodes CASSPGQGFNQPQHF.